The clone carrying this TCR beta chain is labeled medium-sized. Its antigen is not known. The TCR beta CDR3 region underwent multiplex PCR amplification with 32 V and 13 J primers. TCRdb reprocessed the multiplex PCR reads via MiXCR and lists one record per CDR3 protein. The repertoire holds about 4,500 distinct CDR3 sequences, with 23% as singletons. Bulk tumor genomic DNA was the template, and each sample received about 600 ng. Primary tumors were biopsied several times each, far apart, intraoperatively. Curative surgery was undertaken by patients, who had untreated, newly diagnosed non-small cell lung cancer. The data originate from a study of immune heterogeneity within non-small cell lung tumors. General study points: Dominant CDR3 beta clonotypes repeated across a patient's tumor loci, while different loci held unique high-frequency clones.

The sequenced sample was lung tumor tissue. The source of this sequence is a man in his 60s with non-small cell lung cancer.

CDR3 sequence (DNA): TGCGCCAGCAGCCAAGAACAACCACCCAATTCACCCCTCCACTTT. This translates into CASSQEQPPNSPLHF. This chain connects TRBV4-3 to TRBJ1-6; no clear D gene. This CDR3 contains 15 residues. The V and J ends lost 0 bases and 7 bases respectively, with 10 bases between them. Germline CDR1 is LGHNA and CDR2 is YSLEER.